This T cell receptor beta chain was captured in a study of blood T cell repertoires in COVID-19. Overall study context: Whether acute or convalescent, the COVID-19 samples came from the United States, Italy and Spain. From T cells, B-cell-depleted T cells, or PBMCs came the material, which was cDNA or gDNA.

Methods used by the authors: Amplifying reference gene primers gave estimates of nucleated cell counts. Only in-frame clones appear in the TCRdb table, and some are missing; sequencing was by immunoSEQ multiplex PCR. Clonal size and the V and J genes are those of that table, whereas D and trimming came from the DNA. The sample carries 67,000 or so clones, about 80% recorded once. Germline lookup yields CDR1 KGHSH and CDR2 LQKENI. The CDR3 consists of 14 residues. Trimming removed 3 bases from V and 7 bases from J; junction bases left unmatched: 5. This clone came up a few times. At the DNA level, this CDR3 is encoded by other sequences in the same sample as well.

The chain couples TRBV18 to TRBJ1-5; 8 bases line up with TRBD1. Sequenced input: peripheral blood. This TCR came from a woman in her 70s with acute or convalescent COVID-19. CDR3 protein: CASSPDRVGQPQHF. In nucleotides, the CDR3 is TGTGCCAGCTCACCGGACAGGGTGGGCCAGCCCCAGCATTTT. Based on the CDR3 plus reference TRBV18 and TRBJ1-5, the full variable domain is NAGVMQNPRHLVRRRGQEARLRCSPMKGHSHVYWYRQLPEEGLKFMVYLQKENIIDESGMPKERFSAEFPKEGPSILRIQQVVRGDSAAYFCASSPDRVGQPQHFGDGTRLSIL.